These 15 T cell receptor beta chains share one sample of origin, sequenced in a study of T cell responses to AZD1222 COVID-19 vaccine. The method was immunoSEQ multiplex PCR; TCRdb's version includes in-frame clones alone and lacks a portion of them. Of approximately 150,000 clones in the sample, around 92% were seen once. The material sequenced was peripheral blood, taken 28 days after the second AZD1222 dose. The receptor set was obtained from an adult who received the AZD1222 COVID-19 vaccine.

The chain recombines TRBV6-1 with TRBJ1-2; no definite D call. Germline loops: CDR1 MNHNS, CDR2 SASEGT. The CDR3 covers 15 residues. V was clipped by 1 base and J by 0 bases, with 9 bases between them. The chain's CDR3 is CASSEEAAPNYGYTF. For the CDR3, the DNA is TGTGCCAGCAGTGAAGAGGCAGCTCCTAACTATGGCTACACCTTC.

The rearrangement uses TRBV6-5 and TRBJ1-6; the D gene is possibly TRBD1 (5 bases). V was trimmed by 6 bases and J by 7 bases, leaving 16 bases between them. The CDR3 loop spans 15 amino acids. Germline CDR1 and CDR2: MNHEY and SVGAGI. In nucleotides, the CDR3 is TGTGCCAGCAGCCCGGGTGGGGGTATCAATTCACCCCTCCACTTT. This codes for CASSPGGGINSPLHF.

This chain's CDR3 is CASIDATGSYEQYF. The CDR3 nucleotides read TGCGCCAGCATCGACGCCACAGGCTCCTACGAGCAGTACTTC. The V call is TRBV10-2, the J call TRBJ2-7, with D possibly being TRBD1 (5 bases). The germline gives CDR1 WSHSY, CDR2 SAAADI. The CDR3 sequence is 14 residues long. The V end lost 7 bases, the J end lost 0 bases, and 13 bases lay between the germline ends.

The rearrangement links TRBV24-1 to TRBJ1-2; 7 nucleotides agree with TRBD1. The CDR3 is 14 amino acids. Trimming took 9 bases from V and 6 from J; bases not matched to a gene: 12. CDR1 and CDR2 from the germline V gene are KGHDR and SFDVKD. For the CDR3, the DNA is TGTGCCACCGGAGATACAGGGGTGGAGAATGGCTACACCTTC. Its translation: CATGDTGVENGYTF.

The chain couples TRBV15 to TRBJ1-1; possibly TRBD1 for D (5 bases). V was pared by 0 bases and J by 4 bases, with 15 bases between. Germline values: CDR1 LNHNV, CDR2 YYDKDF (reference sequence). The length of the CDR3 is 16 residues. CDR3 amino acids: CATSRDSTGFRTEAFF. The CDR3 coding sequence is TGTGCCACCAGCAGAGATTCAACAGGATTCCGCACTGAAGCTTTCTTT.

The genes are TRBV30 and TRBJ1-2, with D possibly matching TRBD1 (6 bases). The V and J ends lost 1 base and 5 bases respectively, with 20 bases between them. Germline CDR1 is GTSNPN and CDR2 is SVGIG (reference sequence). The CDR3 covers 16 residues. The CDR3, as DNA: TGTGCCTGGAGTGCCGGACAGTCCCTCCCATTTTATGGCTACACCTTC. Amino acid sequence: CAWSAGQSLPFYGYTF.

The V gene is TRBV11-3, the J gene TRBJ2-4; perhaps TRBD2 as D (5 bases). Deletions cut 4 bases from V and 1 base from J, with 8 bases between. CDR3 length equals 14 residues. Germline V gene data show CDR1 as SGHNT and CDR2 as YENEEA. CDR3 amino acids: CASSSGGAKNIQYF. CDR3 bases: TGTGCCAGCAGCTCGGGCGGGGCCAAAAACATTCAGTACTTC.

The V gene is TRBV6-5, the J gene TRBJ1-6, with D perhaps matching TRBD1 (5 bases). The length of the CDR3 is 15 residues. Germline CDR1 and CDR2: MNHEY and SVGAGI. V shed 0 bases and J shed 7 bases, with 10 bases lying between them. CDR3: CASSYSGTQNSPLHF. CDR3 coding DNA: TGTGCCAGCAGTTACTCTGGGACCCAGAATTCACCCCTCCACTTT.

The CDR3 here is CASSYSVGTEAFF. The CDR3 DNA is TGTGCCAGCAGTTACTCGGTGGGCACTGAAGCTTTCTTT. The chain couples TRBV6-2 or TRBV6-3 to TRBJ1-1; D is uncertain. The CDR3 has 13 amino acids. Germline loops: CDR1 MNHEY, CDR2 SVGEGT. V was trimmed by 0 bases and J by 4 bases, leaving 6 bases between them.

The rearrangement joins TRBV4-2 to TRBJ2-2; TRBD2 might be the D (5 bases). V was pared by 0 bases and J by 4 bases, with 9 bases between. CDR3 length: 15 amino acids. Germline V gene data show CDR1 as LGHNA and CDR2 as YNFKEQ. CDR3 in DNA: TGTGCCAGCAGCCAAGAATCCCGGGGCACCGGGGAGCTGTTTTTT. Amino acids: CASSQESRGTGELFF.

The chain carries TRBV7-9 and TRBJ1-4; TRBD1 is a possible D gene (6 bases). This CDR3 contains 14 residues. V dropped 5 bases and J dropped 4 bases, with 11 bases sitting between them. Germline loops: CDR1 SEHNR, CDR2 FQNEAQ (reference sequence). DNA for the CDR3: TGTGCCAGCAGCGATGGACAGATTAATGAAAAACTGTTTTTT. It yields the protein CASSDGQINEKLFF.

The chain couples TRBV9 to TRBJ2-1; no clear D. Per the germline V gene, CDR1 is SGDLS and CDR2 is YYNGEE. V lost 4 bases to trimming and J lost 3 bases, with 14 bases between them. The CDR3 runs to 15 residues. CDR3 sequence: CASSPTETLYNEQFF. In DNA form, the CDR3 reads TGTGCCAGCAGCCCGACCGAGACCCTCTACAATGAGCAGTTCTTC.

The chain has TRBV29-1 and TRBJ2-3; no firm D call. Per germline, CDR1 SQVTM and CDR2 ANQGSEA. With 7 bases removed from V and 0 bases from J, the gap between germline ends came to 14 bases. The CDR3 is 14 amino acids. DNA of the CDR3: TGCAGCGGTGCGCGTAGACCTAGCACAGATACGCAGTATTTT. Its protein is CSGARRPSTDTQYF.

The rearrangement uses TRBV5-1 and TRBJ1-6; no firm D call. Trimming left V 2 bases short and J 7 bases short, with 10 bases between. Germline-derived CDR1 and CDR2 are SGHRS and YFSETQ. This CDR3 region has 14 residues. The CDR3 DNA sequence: TGCGCCAGCAGCTTCGGACTGTTAAATTCACCCCTCCACTTT. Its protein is CASSFGLLNSPLHF.

This chain's CDR3 is CASSLGGTSGSYEQYV. The DNA of the CDR3 is TGTGCCAGCAGCTTAGGTGGGACTAGCGGTTCCTACGAGCAGTACGTC. The chain combines TRBV7-9 with TRBJ2-7, with TRBD2 matching over 11 bases. This CDR3 is 16 amino acids long. Per the germline V gene, CDR1 is SEHNR and CDR2 is FQNEAQ (reference sequence). V was clipped by 1 base and J by 1 base; unmatched bases: 3.